The entry below gives a single T cell receptor beta chain sequence along with its context. Its antigen specificity is not known. No qualities accompany the bases; no much larger clone lies one base away. The CDR3 numbers 16 residues from cysteine through phenylalanine. CDR3 DNA is the only sequence kept; it has 48 bases, read in frame from the first base. V and J lose 2 bases and 3 bases, and a span of 14 bases separates them. The CDR1 and CDR2 encoded by the germline V gene are MNHEY and SVGAGI. These data come from a study of T cell changes during pregnancy in multiple sclerosis (dated by TCRdb to between 2019 and 2020). About the study as a whole: Changes in the T cell repertoire over the course of pregnancy were examined in this study in women with multiple sclerosis.

Library preparation used the immunoSEQ multiplex PCR assay. TCRdb took this table from immuneACCESS and kept in-frame rearrangements with V and J called. Such tables lack part of the clones; where checked against another copy, unresolved V genes explain under half of the gap, and the rest is unexplained. Here the sample has 65,000 to 90,000 clones; about nine tenths occur a single time. Jointly, the top ten make up 2.5% of the sample. This sample comprised peripheral blood, obtained in the first trimester of pregnancy. The TCR originated in a female donor with multiple sclerosis, enrolled in a pregnancy study. The chain is encoded by TRBV6-5 joined to TRBJ2-1; the D region possibly corresponds to TRBD2 (6 bases align). The nucleotides read TGTGCCAGCAGTTACCCCGGTGGCGGGGTCTACAATGAGCAGTTCTTC. It translates to CASSYPGGGVYNEQFF.